This TCR beta chain originates from a study of T-cell reconstitution after alpha-beta-depleted transplantation in children. Unique molecular identifiers were incorporated when the TCRbeta library was constructed. From the PCR reads, TCRdb called clonotypes with MiXCR, one entry per CDR3 protein. The profile shows around 410,000 distinct CDR3 sequences, roughly 11% of them singletons. Sample: PBMCs from the stem cell graft donor, taken from the stem cell graft. This clonotype was sampled from a human donor who donated a stem cell graft to a child with acute myeloid leukemia.

The chain's CDR3 is CASTPPGGGYTF. CDR3 sequence (DNA): TGTGCCAGCACTCCCCCCGGGGGTGGCTACACCTTC. V usage is TRBV6-5 and J usage is TRBJ1-2, with a possible D match to TRBD1 (5 bases). The CDR3 runs 12 residues. The germline CDR1 and CDR2 sequences are MNHEY and SVGAGI. Trimming took off 7 bases at V and 7 bases at J, with 13 bases between the two ends.